Detailed here is one TCR beta chain. This entry belongs to a study of early T cells in non-severe SARS-CoV-2 infection. TCRdb re-analysed the 5' RACE reads in MiXCR, keeping a single row per CDR3 protein. This table holds 55,000 to 65,000 distinct CDR3 sequences, over 9.5% found once. V lost 1 base and J 0 bases, leaving 13 bases between the germline ends. Germline lookup yields CDR1 SGHRS and CDR2 YFSETQ. This CDR3 is 17 amino acids long. The TCR was taken from an adult who was a healthcare worker with PCR-confirmed SARS-CoV-2 infection or an uninfected control (not recorded which). The sequenced sample was whole blood, obtained at baseline. The rearrangement links TRBV5-1 to TRBJ2-2, with D tentatively TRBD1 or TRBD2 (6 bases each). The chain's CDR3 is CASSLSWGATNTGELFF. The CDR3 region has the DNA TGCGCCAGCAGCTTGTCATGGGGGGCCACGAACACCGGGGAGCTGTTTTTT.